The 13 T cell receptor beta chains presented below share a single source sample, sequenced in a study of read filtering for tumor transcriptome and immune sequencing. Molecular barcoded adaptors covering alpha/delta and beta/gamma chains were used on 400 ng RNA. TCRdb reprocessed the reads via MiXCR and lists one record per CDR3 protein. The data show tens of thousands of distinct CDR3 sequences, 20% to 25% seen once. The source material was a population of CD138-negative cells sorted from bone marrow. These receptors came from a donor at least 40 years old with multiple myeloma.

This clonotype was counted only a few times. This rearrangement joins TRBV7-3 to TRBJ2-1; 7 bases match TRBD2. Per germline, CDR1 SGHTA and CDR2 FQGTGA. This CDR3 contains 16 residues. Losses at the gene ends were 5 bases for V and 4 bases for J; bases not matched to a gene: 11. The CDR3 sequence: CASSPKSGVGYNEQFF. The CDR3 coding sequence is TGTGCCAGCAGCCCGAAAAGCGGGGTCGGGTACAATGAGCAGTTCTTC.

The rearrangement uses TRBV6-6 and TRBJ2-5; tentative D call: TRBD1 (6 bases). From germline, CDR1 is MNHNY and CDR2 SVGAGI (reference sequence). V was shortened by 0 bases and J by 4 bases, with 15 bases between the two germline ends. The CDR3 length is 16 residues. CDR3 loop: CASSYSGTGLRETQYF. CDR3 nucleotide sequence: TGTGCCAGCAGTTACTCGGGTACAGGGCTTCGAGAGACCCAGTACTTC.

With regard to this clonotype: This may come from a read error, since a much larger clone is one base off. V gene TRBV28 combines with J gene TRBJ2-1; no firm D call. CDR1 and CDR2 from the germline V gene are MDHEN and SYDVKM. The CDR3 has 15 amino acids. The CDR3 DNA sequence: TGTGCCAGCAGTTTTGTCAAGAGCTCCTTCAATGAGCAGTTCTTC. As protein: CASSFVKSSFNEQFF.

This clonotype was observed many times. The chain uses TRBV7-9 and TRBJ2-7, with D maybe TRBD1 (6 bases). Germline-derived CDR1 and CDR2 are SEHNR and FQNEAQ (reference sequence). Trimming left V 3 bases short and J 3 bases short, with 9 bases between. The CDR3 contains 13 residues. This CDR3 is CASSFSGVYEQYF. In nucleotides, the CDR3 is TGTGCCAGCAGCTTTTCAGGGGTCTACGAGCAGTACTTC.

The table lists this clonotype with a few counts. This clone may be a read error of a much larger clone one base away. The chain uses TRBV7-2 and TRBJ2-3; D is ambiguous. From germline, CDR1 is SGHTA and CDR2 FQGNSA. With 2 bases removed from V and 3 bases from J, the gap between germline ends came to 9 bases. This CDR3 region has 14 residues. This CDR3 is CASSLPTRTDTQYF. DNA for the CDR3: TGTGCCAGCAGCTTACCAACACGAACAGATACGCAGTATTTT.

This clonotype was seen at least ten times. The genes are TRBV12-3 or TRBV12-4 and TRBJ2-2, with D possibly being TRBD1 or TRBD2 (5 bases each). The CDR3 runs to 16 residues. With 3 bases removed from V and 0 bases from J, the gap between germline ends came to 11 bases. The CDR3 region has the DNA TGTGCCAGCAGTTTTGGGGGACCCCCGAACACCGGGGAGCTGTTTTTT. The encoded protein is CASSFGGPPNTGELFF.

This clonotype was seen repeatedly, ten times or more. This sequence joins TRBV20-1 and TRBJ2-3; D possibly corresponds to TRBD2 (5 bases). The CDR3 is 14 amino acids. Germline V gene lookup returns CDR1 DFQATT and CDR2 SNEGSKA (reference sequence). Trimming removed 0 bases from V and 4 bases from J, with 11 bases in between. This chain's CDR3 is CSAREGSIADTQYF. The CDR3, as DNA: TGCAGTGCTAGAGAGGGGAGTATCGCAGATACGCAGTATTTT.

This clonotype has a count of ten or more. The gene calls are TRBV6-4 and TRBJ2-2, with D unresolved. V was trimmed by 6 bases and J by 6 bases, leaving 14 bases between them. There are 14 residues in the CDR3. Germline V gene lookup returns CDR1 MRHNA and CDR2 SNTAGT. The CDR3 DNA is TGTGCCAGCAGCTATGACCAAGACTCCGGGGAGCTGTTTTTT. Translation gives CASSYDQDSGELFF.

This clonotype was recorded many times. The chain employs TRBV5-1 and TRBJ2-5; 9 nucleotides align to TRBD1. CDR1 is SGHRS and CDR2 is YFSETQ in the germline V gene. This CDR3 comprises 14 residues. J gave up 4 bases and V 3 bases, and 4 bases lay outside the gene matches. As DNA, the CDR3 is TGCGCCAGCAGCTCGGGACAGGGCAGAGAGACCCAGTACTTC. This translates into CASSSGQGRETQYF.

Of note for this clonotype: Given a much more abundant clone one base away, this may be a read error. Because it lacks the conserved phenylalanine or tryptophan at the end, this CDR3 is likely a read error. No DNA is shown, since the ends of the CDR3 on it are uncertain; the CDR3 is the one TCRdb lists. The chain joins TRBV7-2 to TRBJ2-1; TRBD1 reflects the table's D call only, with no check against the DNA. Per germline, CDR1 SGHTA and CDR2 FQGNSA. The CDR3 is made up of 15 amino acids, end residues included. The CDR3 loop is CASSLVTGSYNEQSL.

Many counts were recorded for this clonotype. This sequence joins TRBV20-1 and TRBJ2-3; D gene uncertain. CDR1 is DFQATT, CDR2 SNEGSKA, per germline (reference sequence). V was shortened by 6 bases and J by 0 bases, with 13 bases between the two germline ends. This CDR3 has 14 residues. The CDR3 reads CSAPPGRSTDTQYF. The CDR3 DNA sequence: TGCAGTGCACCACCAGGACGGAGCACAGATACGCAGTATTTT.

This clonotype appeared a few times. This rearrangement joins TRBV28 to TRBJ2-1; TRBD1 is a possible D gene (5 bases). Germline V lookup: CDR1 MDHEN, CDR2 SYDVKM. This CDR3 contains 15 residues. V was trimmed by 8 bases and J by 6 bases, leaving 20 bases between them. This CDR3 is CASGSPRTMVNEQFF. The CDR3 DNA is TGTGCCAGCGGTTCCCCTAGGACAATGGTCAATGAGCAGTTCTTC.

There are many counts of this clonotype. The chain recombines TRBV19 with TRBJ2-2, with TRBD2 as a possible D gene (6 bases). The CDR3 totals 15 residues. Germline values: CDR1 LNHDA, CDR2 SQIVND (reference sequence). Trimming stripped 3 bases from V and 6 bases from J, with 14 bases between. The CDR3 region has the DNA TGTGCCAGTAGTATTTGGCTAGCGTGCGCCGGGGAGCTGTTTTTT. Translating it yields CASSIWLACAGELFF.